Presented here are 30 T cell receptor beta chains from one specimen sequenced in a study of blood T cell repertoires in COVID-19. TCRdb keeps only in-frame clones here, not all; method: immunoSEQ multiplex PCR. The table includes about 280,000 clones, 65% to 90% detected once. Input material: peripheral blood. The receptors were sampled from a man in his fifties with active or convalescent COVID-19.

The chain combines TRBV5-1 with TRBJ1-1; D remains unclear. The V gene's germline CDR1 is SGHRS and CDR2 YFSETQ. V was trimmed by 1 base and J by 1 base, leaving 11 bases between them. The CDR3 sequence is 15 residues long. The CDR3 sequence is CASSLLTSGNTEAFF. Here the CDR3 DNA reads TGCGCCAGCAGCTTGCTGACCTCGGGGAACACTGAAGCTTTCTTT.

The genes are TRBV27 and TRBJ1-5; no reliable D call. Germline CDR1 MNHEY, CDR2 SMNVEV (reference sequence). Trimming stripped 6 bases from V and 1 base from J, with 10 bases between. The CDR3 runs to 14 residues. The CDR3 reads CASRRGQSNQPQHF. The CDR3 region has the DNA TGTGCCAGCAGGCGTGGGCAGAGCAATCAGCCCCAGCATTTT.

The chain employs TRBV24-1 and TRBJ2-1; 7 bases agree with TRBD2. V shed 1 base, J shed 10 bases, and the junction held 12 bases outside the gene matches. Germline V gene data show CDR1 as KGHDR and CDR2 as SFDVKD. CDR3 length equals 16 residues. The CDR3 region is CATSDFSGLGKREQFF. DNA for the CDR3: TGTGCCACCAGTGATTTTTCCGGACTAGGCAAACGAGAGCAGTTCTTC.

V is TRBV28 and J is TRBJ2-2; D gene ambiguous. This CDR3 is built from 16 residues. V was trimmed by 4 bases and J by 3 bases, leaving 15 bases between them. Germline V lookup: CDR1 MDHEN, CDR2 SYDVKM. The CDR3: CASSSLAELYTGELFF. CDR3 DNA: TGTGCCAGCAGTTCCCTGGCGGAGCTTTACACCGGGGAGCTGTTTTTT.

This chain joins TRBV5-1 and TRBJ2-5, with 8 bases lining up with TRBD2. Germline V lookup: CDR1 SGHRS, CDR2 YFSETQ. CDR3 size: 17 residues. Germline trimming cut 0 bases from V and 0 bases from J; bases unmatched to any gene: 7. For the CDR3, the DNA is TGCGCCAGCAGCTTGGGTGTTAGCGGGGCGTACCAAGAGACCCAGTACTTC. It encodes CASSLGVSGAYQETQYF.

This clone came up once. CDR3 residues: CASSYADREITEAFF. CDR3 DNA sequence: TGTGCCAGCAGTTATGCTGACAGGGAGATTACTGAAGCTTTCTTT. This sequence joins TRBV5-6 and TRBJ1-1; TRBD1 matches at 7 bases. V shed 5 bases, J shed 5 bases, and the junction held 12 bases outside the gene matches. CDR3 length: 15 residues. Germline V CDR1 and CDR2: SGHDT, YYEEEE.

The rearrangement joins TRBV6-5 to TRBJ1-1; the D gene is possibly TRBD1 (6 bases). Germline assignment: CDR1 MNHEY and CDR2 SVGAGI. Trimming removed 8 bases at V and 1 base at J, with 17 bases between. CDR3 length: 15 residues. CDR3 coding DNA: TGTGCCAGCCGACTAAACAGGGAAAAGAACACTGAAGCTTTCTTT. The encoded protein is CASRLNREKNTEAFF.

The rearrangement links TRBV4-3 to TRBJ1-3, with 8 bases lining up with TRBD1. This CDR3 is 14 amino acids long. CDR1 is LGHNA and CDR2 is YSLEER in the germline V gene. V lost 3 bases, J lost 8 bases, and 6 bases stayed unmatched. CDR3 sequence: CASSQGGQGDTIYF. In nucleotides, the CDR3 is TGCGCCAGCAGCCAGGGTGGACAGGGAGACACCATATATTTT.

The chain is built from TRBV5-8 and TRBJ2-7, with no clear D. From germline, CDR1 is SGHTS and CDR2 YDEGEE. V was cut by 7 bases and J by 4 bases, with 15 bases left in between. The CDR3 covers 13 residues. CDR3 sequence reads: CASPKFGGYEQYF. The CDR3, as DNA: TGTGCCAGCCCGAAATTCGGCGGATACGAGCAGTACTTC.

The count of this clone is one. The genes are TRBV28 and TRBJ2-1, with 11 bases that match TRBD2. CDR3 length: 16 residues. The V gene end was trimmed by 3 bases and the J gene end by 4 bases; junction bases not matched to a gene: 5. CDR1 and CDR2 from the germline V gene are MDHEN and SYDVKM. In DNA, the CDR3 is TGTGCCAGCAGTTTTGCTGGGACTAGCGGATACAATGAGCAGTTCTTC. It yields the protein CASSFAGTSGYNEQFF.

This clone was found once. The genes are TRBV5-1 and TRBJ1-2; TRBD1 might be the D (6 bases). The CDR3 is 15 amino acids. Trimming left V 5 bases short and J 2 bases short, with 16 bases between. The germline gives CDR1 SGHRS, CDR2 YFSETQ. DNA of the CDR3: TGCGCCAGCAGTTCGGGCCATCAGGGGAACTATGGCTACACCTTC. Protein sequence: CASSSGHQGNYGYTF.

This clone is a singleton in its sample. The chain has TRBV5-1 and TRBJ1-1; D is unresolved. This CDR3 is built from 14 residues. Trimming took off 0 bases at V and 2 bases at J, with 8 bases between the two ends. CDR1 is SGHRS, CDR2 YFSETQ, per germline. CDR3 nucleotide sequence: TGCGCCAGCAGCTTGGCATTGTCCAACACTGAAGCTTTCTTT. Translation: CASSLALSNTEAFF.

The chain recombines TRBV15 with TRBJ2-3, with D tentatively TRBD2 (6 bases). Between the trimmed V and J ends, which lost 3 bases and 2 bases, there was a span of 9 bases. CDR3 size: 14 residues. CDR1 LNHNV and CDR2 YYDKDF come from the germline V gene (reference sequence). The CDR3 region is CATSRAGSTDTQYF. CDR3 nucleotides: TGTGCCACCAGCAGGGCGGGGTCCACAGATACGCAGTATTTT.

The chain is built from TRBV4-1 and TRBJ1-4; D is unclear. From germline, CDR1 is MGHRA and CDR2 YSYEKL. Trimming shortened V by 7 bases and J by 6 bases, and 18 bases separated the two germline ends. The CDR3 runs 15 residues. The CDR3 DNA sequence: TGCGCCAGCAAACTAGAGAAAGCCTTCGATGAAAAACTGTTTTTT. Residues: CASKLEKAFDEKLFF.

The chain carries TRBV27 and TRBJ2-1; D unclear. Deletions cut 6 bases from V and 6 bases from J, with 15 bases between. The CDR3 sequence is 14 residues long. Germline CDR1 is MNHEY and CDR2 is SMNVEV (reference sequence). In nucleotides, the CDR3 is TGTGCCAGCAGCCCTCGTGGGCCTCTCAATGAGCAGTTCTTC. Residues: CASSPRGPLNEQFF.

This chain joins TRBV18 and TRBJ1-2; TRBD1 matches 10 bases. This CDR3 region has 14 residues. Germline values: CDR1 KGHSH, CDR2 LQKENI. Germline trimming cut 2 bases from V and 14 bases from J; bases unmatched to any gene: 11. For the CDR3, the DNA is TGTGCCAGCTCACCAAATAATCGACAGGGGGCTAGTACCTTC. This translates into CASSPNNRQGASTF.

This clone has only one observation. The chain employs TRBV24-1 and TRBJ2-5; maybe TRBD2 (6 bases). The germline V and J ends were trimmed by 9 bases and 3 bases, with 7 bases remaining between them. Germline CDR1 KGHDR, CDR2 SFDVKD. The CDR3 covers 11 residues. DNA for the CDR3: TGTGCCACCGGAGGGGAAGAGACCCAGTACTTC. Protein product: CATGGEETQYF.

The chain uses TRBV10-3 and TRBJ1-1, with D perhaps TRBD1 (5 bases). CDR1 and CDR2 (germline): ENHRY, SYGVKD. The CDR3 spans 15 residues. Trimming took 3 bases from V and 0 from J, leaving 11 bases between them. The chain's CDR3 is CAISETDRMNTEAFF. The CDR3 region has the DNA TGTGCCATCAGTGAAACTGACAGAATGAACACTGAAGCTTTCTTT.

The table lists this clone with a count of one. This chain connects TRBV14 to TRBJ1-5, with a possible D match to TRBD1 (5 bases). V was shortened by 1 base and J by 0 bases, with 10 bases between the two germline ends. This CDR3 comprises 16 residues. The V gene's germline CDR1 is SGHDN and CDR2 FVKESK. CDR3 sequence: CASSQVGGTSNQPQHF. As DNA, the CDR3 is TGTGCCAGCAGCCAAGTGGGGGGGACTAGCAATCAGCCCCAGCATTTT.

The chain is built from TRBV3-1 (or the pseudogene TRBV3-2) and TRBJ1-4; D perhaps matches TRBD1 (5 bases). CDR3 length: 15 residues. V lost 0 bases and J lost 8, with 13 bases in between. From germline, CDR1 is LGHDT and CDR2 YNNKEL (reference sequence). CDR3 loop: CASSQEGGRREKLFF. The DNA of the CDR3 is TGTGCCAGCAGCCAAGAGGGGGGACGGCGGGAAAAACTGTTTTTT.

The CDR3 DNA reads TGTGCCAGCAGTCCGGCGGGACTAGCGCTAGATACGCAGTATTTT. It translates to CASSPAGLALDTQYF. The V and J genes are TRBV7-2 and TRBJ2-3; 10 positions match TRBD2. The germline V gene has CDR1 SGHTA and CDR2 FQGNSA. Trimming removed 6 bases from V and 5 bases from J; junction bases left unmatched: 8. The CDR3 has 15 residues.

CDR3 sequence (DNA): TGTGCCAGCACCCTCTCACGGACAGGAACTAATGAAAAACTGTTTTTT. As protein: CASTLSRTGTNEKLFF. This chain uses TRBV7-9 with TRBJ1-4; TRBD1 matches 7 bases. CDR1 SEHNR and CDR2 FQNEAQ come from the germline V gene (reference sequence). V shed 7 bases, J shed 1 base, and the junction held 9 bases outside the gene matches. The CDR3 extends over 16 amino acids.

CDR3 in DNA: TGTGCCAGCTCTTACAGCGGGAGGGCCGGACCGGGGCAGTTCTTC. It specifies CASSYSGRAGPGQFF. This chain connects TRBV18 to TRBJ2-1; TRBD2 aligns across 10 bases. V gave up 6 bases and J gave up 12 bases; unmatched junction bases: 14. Looked up from germline, CDR1 is KGHSH and CDR2 is LQKENI. This CDR3 has 15 amino acids.

CDR3: CASSPPLAVTGELFF. The CDR3 DNA sequence: TGTGCCAGTAGTCCCCCTCTAGCGGTCACCGGGGAGCTGTTTTTT. The rearrangement uses TRBV19 and TRBJ2-2; 7 bases fit TRBD2. Germline V CDR1 and CDR2: LNHDA, SQIVND (reference sequence). The V segment lost 5 bases and the J segment 4 bases; nucleotides outside the gene matches: 7. The CDR3 is made up of 15 amino acids.

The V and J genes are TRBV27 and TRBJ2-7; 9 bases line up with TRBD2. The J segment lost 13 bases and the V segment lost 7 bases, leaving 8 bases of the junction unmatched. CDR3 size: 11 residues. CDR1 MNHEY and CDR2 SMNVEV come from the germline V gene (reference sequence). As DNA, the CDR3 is TGTGCCAGCACCGGTAGCGGGAGTGAATACTTC. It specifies CASTGSGSEYF.

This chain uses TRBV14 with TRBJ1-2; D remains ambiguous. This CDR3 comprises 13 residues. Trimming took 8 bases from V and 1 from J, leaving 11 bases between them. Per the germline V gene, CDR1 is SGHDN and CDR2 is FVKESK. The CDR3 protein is CASSTDYNYGYTF. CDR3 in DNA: TGTGCCAGCTCTACAGATTATAACTATGGCTACACCTTC.

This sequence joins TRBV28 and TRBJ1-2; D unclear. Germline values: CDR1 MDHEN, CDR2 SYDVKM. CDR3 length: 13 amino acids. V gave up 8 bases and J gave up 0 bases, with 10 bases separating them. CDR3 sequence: CASQPGTNYGYTF. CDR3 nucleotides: TGTGCCAGCCAGCCGGGAACTAACTATGGCTACACCTTC.

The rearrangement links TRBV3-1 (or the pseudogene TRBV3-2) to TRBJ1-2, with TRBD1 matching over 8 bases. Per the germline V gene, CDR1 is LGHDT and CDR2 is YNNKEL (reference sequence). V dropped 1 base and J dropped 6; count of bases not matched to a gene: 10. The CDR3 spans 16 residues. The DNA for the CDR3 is TGTGCCAGCAGCCAAGTATTCCGGACAGGGTTGGATGGCTACACCTTC. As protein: CASSQVFRTGLDGYTF.

In DNA, the CDR3 is TGTGCCAGCAGCCCCCGAGGACTAGCGGGAGGGCGCAATGAGCAGTTCTTC. Its protein product is CASSPRGLAGGRNEQFF. The chain recombines TRBV7-9 with TRBJ2-1, with 15 positions matching TRBD2. The V segment lost 5 bases and the J segment 6 bases; nucleotides outside the gene matches: 8. The CDR3 contains 17 residues. Per the germline V gene, CDR1 is SEHNR and CDR2 is FQNEAQ (reference sequence).

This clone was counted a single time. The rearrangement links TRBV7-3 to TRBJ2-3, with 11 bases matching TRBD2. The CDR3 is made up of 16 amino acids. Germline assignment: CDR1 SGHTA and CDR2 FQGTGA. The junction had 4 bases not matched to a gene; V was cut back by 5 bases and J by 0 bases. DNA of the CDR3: TGTGCCAGCAGCCAGGGGACTAGCGGAAGCACAGATACGCAGTATTTT. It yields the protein CASSQGTSGSTDTQYF.